The 2 T cell receptor beta chains reported below all come from one sample, sequenced in a study of early T cells in non-severe SARS-CoV-2 infection (dated by TCRdb to the early 2020s). Libraries came from 5' RACE. Sequencing instrument: NextSeq 500. Using fastp trimming at Q25 and MiXCR clonotype assembly, TCRdb reanalyzed the public sequencing data and kept in-frame beta chains. Every CDR3 protein is listed once, alongside the most common genes and DNA of its rows. The sample contains approximately 69,000 distinct CDR3 sequences, 11% of them found a single time. The ten largest make up roughly 6% of the sample. The source was whole blood, collected at baseline. These receptors all stem from an adult who was a healthcare worker with PCR-confirmed SARS-CoV-2 infection or an uninfected control (not recorded which).

This chain uses TRBV12-3 or TRBV12-4 with TRBJ2-7; possible D gene TRBD2, 6 bases. The CDR3 length is 13 residues. V was shortened by 6 bases and J by 1 base, with 10 bases between the two germline ends. This chain's CDR3 is CASRRGSSYEQYF. In DNA form, the CDR3 reads TGTGCCAGCAGGCGGGGTAGTTCCTACGAGCAGTACTTC.

The rearrangement joins TRBV7-9 to TRBJ2-1; D is ambiguous. The CDR3 extends over 14 amino acids. Trimming took off 0 bases at V and 9 bases at J, with 12 bases between the two ends. Per the germline V gene, CDR1 is SEHNR and CDR2 is FQNEAQ (reference sequence). CDR3 residues: CASSLASRPGEQFF. CDR3 nucleotides: TGTGCCAGCAGCTTAGCGAGCAGGCCGGGTGAGCAGTTCTTC.